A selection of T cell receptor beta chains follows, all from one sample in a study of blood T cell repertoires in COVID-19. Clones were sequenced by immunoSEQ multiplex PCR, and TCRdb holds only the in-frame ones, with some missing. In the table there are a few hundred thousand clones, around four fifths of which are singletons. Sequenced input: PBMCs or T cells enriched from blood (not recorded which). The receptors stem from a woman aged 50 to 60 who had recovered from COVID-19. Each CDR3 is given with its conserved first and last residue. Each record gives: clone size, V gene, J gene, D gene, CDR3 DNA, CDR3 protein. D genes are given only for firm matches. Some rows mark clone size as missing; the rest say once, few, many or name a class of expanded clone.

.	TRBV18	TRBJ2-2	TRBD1	TGTGCCAGCTCACTTCCCTCCGGGACAGCTTACACCGGGGAGCTGTTTTTT	CASSLPSGTAYTGELFF
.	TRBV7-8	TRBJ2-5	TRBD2	TGTGCCAGCAGCCCGTGGCGGATTAGCGGGAGAGAGACCCAGTACTTC	CASSPWRISGRETQYF
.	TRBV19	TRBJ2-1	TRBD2	TGTGCCAGTAGTATAGATAGGGCTAGCGGGAATGAGCAGTTCTTC	CASSIDRASGNEQFF
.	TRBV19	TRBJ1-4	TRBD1	TGTGCCAGTAGTATCATGGACAGGGCGCGTGCCTTTGGAGAAAAACTGTTTTTT	CASSIMDRARAFGEKLFF
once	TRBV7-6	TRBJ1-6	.	TGTGCCAGCAGCCCCACCAGGGGTTCACCCCTCCACTTT	CASSPTRGSPLHF
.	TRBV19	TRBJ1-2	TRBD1	TGTGCCAGTAGTATTATTATGGCAGGGGGCCGTGGCTACACCTTC	CASSIIMAGGRGYTF
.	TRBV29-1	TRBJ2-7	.	TGCAGCGTTGATAACGGGGGCGAGCAGTACTTC	CSVDNGGEQYF
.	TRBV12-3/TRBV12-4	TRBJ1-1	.	TGTGCCAGCAGTTTAATGGGGGCCTTTGAAGCTTTCTTT	CASSLMGAFEAFF
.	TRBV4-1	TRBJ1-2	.	TGCGCCAGCAGCCAAGACCCGACGGGAAACTATGGCTACACCTTC	CASSQDPTGNYGYTF
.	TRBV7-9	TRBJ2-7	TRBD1	TGTGCCAGCAGCTTGACAGGGCCCCACGAGCAGTACTTC	CASSLTGPHEQYF
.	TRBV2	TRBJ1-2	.	TGTGCCAGCAGGACCGGGACTGCGGACTATGGCTACACCTTC	CASRTGTADYGYTF
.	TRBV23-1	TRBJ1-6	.	TGCGCCAGCAGTCAATTTCAGGGCTACAATTCACCCCTCCACTTT	CASSQFQGYNSPLHF
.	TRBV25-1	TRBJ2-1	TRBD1	TGTGCCAGCAGTGAATATACCGGGACAGTATACAATGAGCAGTTCTTC	CASSEYTGTVYNEQFF
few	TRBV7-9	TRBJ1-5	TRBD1	TGTGCCAGCAGCAAGGGAACCGGGACAGGGGGCAATCAGCCCCAGCATTTT	CASSKGTGTGGNQPQHF
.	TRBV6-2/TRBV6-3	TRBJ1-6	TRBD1	TGTGCCAGCAGTTACGGGGACAGCCGTAATTCACCCCTCCACTTT	CASSYGDSRNSPLHF
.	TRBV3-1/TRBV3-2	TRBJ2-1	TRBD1	TGTGCCAGCAGCCAATCGGACAGGTTCTACAATGAGCAGTTCTTC	CASSQSDRFYNEQFF
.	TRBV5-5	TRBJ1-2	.	TGTGCCAGCAGCTATACGGGGAGCGTTCACTATGGCTACACCTTC	CASSYTGSVHYGYTF
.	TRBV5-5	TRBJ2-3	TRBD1	TGTGCCAGCTCAACCGCCCGGGACAGCCTATACACAGATACGCAGTATTTT	CASSTARDSLYTDTQYF
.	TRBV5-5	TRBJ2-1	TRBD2	TGTGCCAGCAAATCTAGCGGGGGGGCCCACAATGAGCAGTTCTTC	CASKSSGGAHNEQFF
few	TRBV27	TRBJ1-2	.	TGTGCCAGCAGTCCGAGGAGGGCTAATAACTATGGCTACACCTTC	CASSPRRANNYGYTF
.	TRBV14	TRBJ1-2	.	TGTGCCAGCAGCCGGCAGGACTATGGCTACACCTTC	CASSRQDYGYTF
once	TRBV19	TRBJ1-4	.	TGTGCCAGTAGTCTTTCGACAGCCGAAAAACTGTTTTTT	CASSLSTAEKLFF
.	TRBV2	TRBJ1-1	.	TGTGCCAGCAATCAGGGGACGGCGAACACTGAAGCTTTCTTT	CASNQGTANTEAFF
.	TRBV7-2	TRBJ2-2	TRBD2	TGTGCCAGCAGCTTGGTTAGCGGGGGGCCCACGAACACCGGGGAGCTGTTTTTT	CASSLVSGGPTNTGELFF
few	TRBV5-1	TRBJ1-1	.	TGCGCCAGCAGCTTGGCAGAGAACACTGAAGCTTTCTTT	CASSLAENTEAFF
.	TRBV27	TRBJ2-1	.	TGTGCCAGCAGTCCTACAGGGCTGTGGTACAATGAGCAGTTCTTC	CASSPTGLWYNEQFF
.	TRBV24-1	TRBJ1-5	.	TGTGCCACCAGTGACCCCCAGGGGCCCCAGCATTTT	CATSDPQGPQHF
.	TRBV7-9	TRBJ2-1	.	TGTGCCAGCAGCTTAGCGGCCAATGAGCAGTTCTTC	CASSLAANEQFF
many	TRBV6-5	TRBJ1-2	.	TGTGCCAGCAGTCGACCAGGGGACACTATCTATGGCTACACCTTC	CASSRPGDTIYGYTF
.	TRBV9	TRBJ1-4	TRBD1	TGTGCCAGCAGCGCAACAGGGGGTGAAGAAAAACTGTTTTTT	CASSATGGEEKLFF
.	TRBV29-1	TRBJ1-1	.	TGCAGCGCTCAGGACAGAGTGAACACTGAAGCTTTCTTT	CSAQDRVNTEAFF
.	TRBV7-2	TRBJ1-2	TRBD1	TGTGCCAGCAGCTTAGGGACAGGGGGCAAATTCTATGGCTACACCTTC	CASSLGTGGKFYGYTF
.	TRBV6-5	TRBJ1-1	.	TGTGCCAGCACCCCCCACAGTTTCGCTGAAGCTTTCTTT	CASTPHSFAEAFF
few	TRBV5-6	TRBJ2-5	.	TGTGCCAGCAGCGCGGGGATGAAAGAGACCCAGTACTTC	CASSAGMKETQYF
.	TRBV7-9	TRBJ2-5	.	TGTGCCAGCAGCGATACGGAGGAGACCCAGTACTTC	CASSDTEETQYF
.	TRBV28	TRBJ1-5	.	TGTGCCAGCAGTTTAGTAGAGGCGAGGACTGTTAAAAATCAGCCCCAGCATTTT	CASSLVEARTVKNQPQHF
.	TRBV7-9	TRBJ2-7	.	TGTGCCAGCAGACGCAGCCGGGACACAGGATACGAGCAGTACTTC	CASRRSRDTGYEQYF
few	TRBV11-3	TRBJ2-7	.	TGTGCCAGCAGCTCTTTAGTAGCGCACCCCTACGAGCAGTACTTC	CASSSLVAHPYEQYF
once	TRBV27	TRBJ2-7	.	TGTGCCAGCAGACGGACAGCGGGAACCTACGAGCAGTACTTC	CASRRTAGTYEQYF
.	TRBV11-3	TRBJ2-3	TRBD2	TGTGCCAGCGCTCCTAGCGGTCTCACAGATACGCAGTATTTT	CASAPSGLTDTQYF
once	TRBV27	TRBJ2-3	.	TGTGCCAGCAGTTTAGATCGTGGGAGAGGCACAGATACGCAGTATTTT	CASSLDRGRGTDTQYF
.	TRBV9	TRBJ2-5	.	TGTGCCAGCAGCCTAGAGGGACTTTACCAAGAGACCCAGTACTTC	CASSLEGLYQETQYF
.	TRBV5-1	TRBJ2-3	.	TGCGCCAGCAGCCCTCCGGGGAACACAGATACGCAGTATTTT	CASSPPGNTDTQYF
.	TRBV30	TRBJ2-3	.	TGTGCCTGGAGTCTGAGCGCGAATTCAGATACGCAGTATTTT	CAWSLSANSDTQYF
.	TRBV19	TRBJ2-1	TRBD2	TGTGCCAGTAAGACTCGTGGCGGGAGGGCCAATGAGCAGTTCTTC	CASKTRGGRANEQFF
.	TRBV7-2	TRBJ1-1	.	TGTGCCAGCAGCCTCGGGGGGGCCATGAACACTGAAGCTTTCTTT	CASSLGGAMNTEAFF
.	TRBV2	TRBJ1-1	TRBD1	TGTGCCAGCATTTACGGGGAAACGACAGGGGGCTTGACTGAAGCTTTCTTT	CASIYGETTGGLTEAFF
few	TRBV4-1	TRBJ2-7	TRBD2	TGCGCCAGCAGCCAAGATCCTAGCGGGAGCTCCTACGAGCAGTACTTC	CASSQDPSGSSYEQYF
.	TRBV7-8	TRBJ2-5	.	TGTGCCAGCAGCTCTCAGCCCGTACTAGTGGATGAGACCCAGTACTTC	CASSSQPVLVDETQYF
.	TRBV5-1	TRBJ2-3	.	TGCGCCAGCAGCTTGGAATCGGGGAGCGCGGATACGCAGTATTTT	CASSLESGSADTQYF
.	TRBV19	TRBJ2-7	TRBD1	TGTGCCAGTAGTACAACAGGGGACTACGAGCAGTACTTC	CASSTTGDYEQYF
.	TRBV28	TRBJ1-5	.	TGTGCCAGCAGTTTGTTGCCAGGGAATCAGCCCCAGCATTTT	CASSLLPGNQPQHF
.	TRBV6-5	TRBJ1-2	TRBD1	TGTGCCAGCACCGATATAGGGACAGGCGGCTACACCTTC	CASTDIGTGGYTF